This T cell receptor beta chain was profiled in a study of CD8+ T cells in alopecia areata. Findings and caveats of the study: Clonality was higher in lesional than normal scalp, especially in alopecia totalis/universalis.

Comments on this clone: The antigen remains undetermined.

Investigators isolated RNA and reverse transcribed it into cDNA to act as the sequencing template. Here immunoSEQ multiplex PCR was the method, and the copy in TCRdb shows in-frame clones only, minus some. The sample has around 35,000 clones; less than 70% are singletons. There are 13 residues in the CDR3. Trimming took 1 base from V and 6 from J, leaving 8 bases between them. Germline loops: CDR1 SGHDT, CDR2 YYEEEE. The sequencing sample was made of NKG2D-high CD8+ T cells sorted from blood. The chain is built from TRBV5-6 and TRBJ2-1; D is uncertain. This receptor was obtained from a human donor with alopecia areata. CDR3 loop: CASSLLDSNEQFF. CDR3 nucleotide sequence: TGTGCCAGCAGCTTGCTAGATTCCAATGAGCAGTTCTTC.